This T cell receptor beta chain is from a study of blood T cell repertoires in COVID-19. The wider study: Samples of COVID-19 (acute and convalescent) were obtained from the United States, Italy and Spain. T cells, B-cell-depleted T cells, or PBMCs provided the cDNA or gDNA that served as material.

As processed by the authors: The assay estimated nucleated cells by amplifying reference gene primers. Sequencing used immunoSEQ multiplex PCR; TCRdb keeps in-frame clones, though not all of them. Clonal size and the V and J genes are those of that table, whereas D and trimming came from the DNA. The data show tens of thousands of clones, with around four fifths seen just once and approximately 5% held by the top ten. V shed 0 bases and J 3 bases; nucleotides not matched to a gene: 3. The CDR3 is 15 amino acids. The germline CDR1 and CDR2 sequences are MNHEY and SVGAGI. V and J are TRBV6-5 and TRBJ2-7; 9 bases are shared with TRBD2. The origin of this receptor is a man aged 65-85 years with acute or convalescent COVID-19. The source material was peripheral blood. As DNA, the CDR3 is TGTGCCAGCAGTTACTCGGGTAGCGGGGGCTACGAGCAGTACTTC. Translating gives CASSYSGSGGYEQYF.